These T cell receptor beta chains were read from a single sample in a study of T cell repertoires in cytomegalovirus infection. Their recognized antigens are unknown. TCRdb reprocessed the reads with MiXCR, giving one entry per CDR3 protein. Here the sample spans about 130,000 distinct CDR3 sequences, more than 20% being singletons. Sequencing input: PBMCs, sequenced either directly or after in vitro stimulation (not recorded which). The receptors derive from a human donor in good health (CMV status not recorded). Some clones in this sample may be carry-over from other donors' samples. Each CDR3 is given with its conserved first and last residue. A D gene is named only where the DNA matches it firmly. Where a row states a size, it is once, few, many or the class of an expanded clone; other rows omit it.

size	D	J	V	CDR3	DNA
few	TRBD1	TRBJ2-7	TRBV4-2	CASSQEQGAYEQYF	TGTGCCAGCAGCCAAGAACAGGGGGCCTACGAGCAGTACTTC
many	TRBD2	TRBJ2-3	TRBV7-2	CASSPLAGGYTDTQYF	TGTGCCAGCAGCCCTCTAGCGGGAGGGTACACAGATACGCAGTATTTT
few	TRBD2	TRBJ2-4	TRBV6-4	CASSPGGSVKNIQYF	TGTGCCAGCTCACCCGGGGGGTCAGTCAAAAACATTCAGTACTTC
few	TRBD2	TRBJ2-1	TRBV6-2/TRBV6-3	CASSYGGRAYNEQFF	TGTGCCAGCAGTTACGGTGGGAGGGCCTACAATGAGCAGTTCTTC
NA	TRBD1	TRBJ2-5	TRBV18	CASSPRLYRGEEETQYF	TGTGCCAGCTCACCACGGTTATACAGGGGCGAGGAAGAGACCCAGTACTTC
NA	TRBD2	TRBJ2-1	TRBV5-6	CASSRRLIAGAYNEQFF	TGTGCCAGCAGCCGCCGCCTCATAGCGGGAGCTTACAATGAGCAGTTCTTC
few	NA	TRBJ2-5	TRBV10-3	CAISERERETQYF	TGTGCCATCAGTGAGAGAGAGCGGGAGACCCAGTACTTC
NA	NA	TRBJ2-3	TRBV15	CATSRDHPKSTDTQYF	TGTGCCACCAGCAGAGATCACCCGAAAAGCACAGATACGCAGTATTTT
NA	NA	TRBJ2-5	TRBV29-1	CSVGGRGGYETQYF	TGCAGCGTTGGGGGCCGCGGCGGTTACGAGACCCAGTACTTC
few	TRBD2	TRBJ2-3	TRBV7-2	CASSLGPPGLAGTDTQYF	TGTGCCAGCAGCTTAGGACCTCCGGGACTAGCGGGGACAGATACGCAGTATTTT
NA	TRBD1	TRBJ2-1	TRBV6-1	CAISPGQGPYNEQFF	TGTGCCATCAGCCCGGGACAGGGGCCGTACAATGAGCAGTTCTTC
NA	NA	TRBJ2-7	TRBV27	CASSFIRGEQYF	TGTGCCAGCAGTTTCATTAGAGGCGAGCAGTACTTC
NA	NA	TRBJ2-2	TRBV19	CATRDGHLAGELFF	TGTGCCACTAGGGACGGACATTTGGCCGGGGAGCTGTTTTTT
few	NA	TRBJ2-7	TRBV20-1	CSASGLVEQYF	TGCAGTGCTAGTGGACTCGTCGAGCAGTACTTC
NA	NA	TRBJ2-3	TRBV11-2	CASSRGRTGPDTQYF	TGTGCCAGCAGCAGGGGTAGAACGGGCCCAGATACGCAGTATTTT
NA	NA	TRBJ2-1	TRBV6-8	CASSKTGVSRNEQFF	TGTGCCAGCAGTAAAACGGGAGTATCGAGGAATGAGCAGTTCTTC
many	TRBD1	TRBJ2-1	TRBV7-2	CASSSTATGASYNEQFF	TGTGCCAGCAGCTCCACGGCTACAGGGGCTTCCTACAATGAGCAGTTCTTC
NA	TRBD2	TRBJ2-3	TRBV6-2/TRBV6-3	CASSYQREGDTQYF	TGTGCCAGCAGTTACCAGCGGGAGGGGGATACGCAGTATTTT
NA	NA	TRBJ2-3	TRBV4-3	CASSRGGSVDTDTQYF	TGCGCCAGCAGCCGTGGAGGTAGCGTCGACACAGATACGCAGTATTTT
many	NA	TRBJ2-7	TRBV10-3	CAIRATSDGHYEQYF	TGTGCCATCAGGGCGACCTCGGACGGACACTACGAGCAGTACTTC
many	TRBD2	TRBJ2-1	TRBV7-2	CASSSVTSGSNEQFF	TGTGCCAGCAGCTCCGTGACTAGCGGGAGCAATGAGCAGTTCTTC
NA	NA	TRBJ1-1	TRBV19	CASSTFGGTNTEAFF	TGTGCCAGTAGCACCTTCGGGGGGACGAACACTGAAGCTTTCTTT
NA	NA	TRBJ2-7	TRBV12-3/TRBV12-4	CASNTGGPTYEQYF	TGTGCCAGCAACACAGGAGGGCCGACTTACGAGCAGTACTTC
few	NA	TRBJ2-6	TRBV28	CASRPPGSGANVLTF	TGTGCCAGCAGGCCTCCAGGGTCTGGGGCCAACGTCCTGACTTTC
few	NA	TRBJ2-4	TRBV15	CATSRGNLGYHIQYF	TGTGCCACCAGCAGAGGGAACCTCGGCTACCACATTCAGTACTTC
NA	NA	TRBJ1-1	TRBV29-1	CSVQKQGVGTEAFF	TGCAGCGTACAAAAACAGGGTGTAGGAACTGAAGCTTTCTTT
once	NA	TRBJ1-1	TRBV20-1	CSAQGYEGIEAFF	TGCAGTGCTCAGGGTTACGAGGGGATTGAAGCTTTCTTT
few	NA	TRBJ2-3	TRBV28	CASSIGQRHTDTQYF	TGTGCCAGCAGCATAGGACAGAGGCACACAGATACGCAGTATTTT
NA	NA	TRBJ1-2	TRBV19	CASSISLEASYGYTF	TGTGCCAGTAGTATCTCTTTGGAGGCCTCGTATGGCTACACCTTC
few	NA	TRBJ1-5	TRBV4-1	CASSRQQGDQPQHF	TGCGCCAGCAGCCGTCAACAGGGTGATCAGCCCCAGCATTTT
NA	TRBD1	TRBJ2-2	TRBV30	CAGQGLAEVTGELFF	TGTGCCGGACAGGGGCTAGCGGAAGTCACCGGGGAGCTGTTTTTT
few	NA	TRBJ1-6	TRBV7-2	CASSPIGASPLHF	TGTGCCAGCAGCCCTATCGGGGCCTCACCCCTCCACTTT
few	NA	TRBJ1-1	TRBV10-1	CASSRGRGNTEAFF	TGCGCCAGCAGCCGCGGACGGGGGAACACTGAAGCTTTCTTT
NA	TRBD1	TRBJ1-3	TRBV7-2	CASSLAWTGLRNTIYF	TGTGCCAGCAGCTTAGCGTGGACAGGGCTTAGAAACACCATATATTTT
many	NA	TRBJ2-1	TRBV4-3	CASSQESTASYNEQFF	TGCGCCAGCAGCCAAGAATCCACAGCCTCCTACAATGAGCAGTTCTTC
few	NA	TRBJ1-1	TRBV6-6	CASSYSEGLGNTEAFF	TGTGCCAGCAGTTACTCGGAGGGGCTGGGGAACACTGAAGCTTTCTTT
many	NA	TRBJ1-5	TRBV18	CASSPGGNQPQHF	TGTGCCAGCTCACCAGGGGGCAATCAGCCCCAGCATTTT
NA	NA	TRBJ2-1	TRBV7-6	CASSLAGSGLNEQFF	TGTGCCAGCAGCTTAGCCGGGAGCGGGCTCAATGAGCAGTTCTTC
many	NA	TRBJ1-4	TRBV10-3	CAIRPNYQNEKLFF	TGTGCCATCAGGCCTAATTACCAGAATGAAAAACTGTTTTTT
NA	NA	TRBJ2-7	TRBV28	CASSPRGVRAYEQYF	TGTGCCAGCAGTCCCCGGGGAGTAAGGGCCTACGAGCAGTACTTC
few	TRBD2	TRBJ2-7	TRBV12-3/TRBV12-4	CASSSTSGTPYEQYF	TGTGCCAGCAGTTCAACTAGCGGAACTCCCTACGAGCAGTACTTC
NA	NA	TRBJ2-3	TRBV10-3	CASATTAGDTQYF	TGTGCCTCCGCGACGACAGCGGGAGATACGCAGTATTTT
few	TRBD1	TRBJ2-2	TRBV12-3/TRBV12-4	CASSQGQEHTGELFF	TGTGCCAGCAGTCAAGGACAGGAGCACACCGGGGAGCTGTTTTTT
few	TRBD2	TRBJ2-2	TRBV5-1	CASSPTIAAGGAATGELFF	TGCGCCAGCAGCCCGACAATAGCAGCGGGAGGAGCGGCCACCGGGGAGCTGTTTTTT
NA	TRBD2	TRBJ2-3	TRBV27	CASTPWEAGGLTDTQYF	TGTGCCAGCACCCCTTGGGAAGCGGGAGGACTCACAGATACGCAGTATTTT